The clone carrying this TCR beta chain is classed as large. Antigen unknown. Germline loops: CDR1 DFQATT, CDR2 SNEGSKA (reference sequence). The CDR3 totals 15 residues. V lost 1 base, J lost 5 bases, and 6 bases stayed unmatched. The sample is drawn from a study of glioma-infiltrating T cells. Notes on the study in general: CDR3 overlap between tissue and blood was very small. Non-neoplastic patients had below-expected tissue-blood divergence, while all gliomas exceeded expectation.

The iRepertoire nested amplicon-rescue multiplex PCR amplified TCR alpha and beta CDR3s from RNA. Tissue mRNA or PBMC total RNA, about 90-450 ng, went into one-step reverse transcription and amplification. MiXCR, run by TCRdb on the multiplex PCR reads, gives a single entry per CDR3 protein. The repertoire holds 450 to 500 distinct CDR3 sequences, with 31% as singletons. The chain employs TRBV20-1 and TRBJ1-5; 9 bases fit TRBD1. Sequencing input: glioma tissue, nonneoplastic brain tissue, or PBMCs (not recorded which). This sequence was found in a human donor with low-grade glioma or glioblastoma, undergoing nonglioma brain surgery, or in good health (not recorded which). The CDR3 region is CSARGQGEEDQPQHF. The CDR3 nucleotides read TGCAGTGCTAGAGGACAGGGGGAAGAGGATCAGCCCCAGCATTTT.